A single sample is the source of the 2 T cell receptor beta chains below, sequenced in a study of T cells after yellow fever vaccination. TCRdb passed the 5' RACE reads through MiXCR, listing each CDR3 protein once. The sample consists of hundreds of thousands of distinct CDR3 sequences, around 3.6% of them appearing once. The starting material was PBMCs, obtained on the day of the yellow fever booster vaccination. The receptors shown here come from a man aged 18-30 years who received the YFV17D yellow fever vaccine.

This clonotype came up many times. The chain links TRBV9 to TRBJ2-2; TRBD2 aligns across 9 bases. The V segment lost 5 bases and the J segment 3 bases; nucleotides outside the gene matches: 8. Germline V gene data show CDR1 as SGDLS and CDR2 as YYNGEE. This CDR3 has 16 amino acids. DNA for the CDR3: TGTGCCAGCAGTTCCGCGGGGGGGCCAGACACCGGGGAGCTGTTTTTT. Encoded protein: CASSSAGGPDTGELFF.

This clonotype has a count of ten or more. The gene calls are TRBV6-6 and TRBJ1-6; 7 positions match TRBD1. This CDR3 comprises 15 residues. Germline V gene lookup returns CDR1 MNHNY and CDR2 SVGAGI (reference sequence). Trimming at V came to 6 bases and at J to 4 bases, leaving 6 bases not matched to a gene. This CDR3 is CASRSLQGYNSPLHF. As DNA, the CDR3 is TGTGCCAGCAGGTCTCTACAGGGGTATAATTCACCCCTCCACTTT.